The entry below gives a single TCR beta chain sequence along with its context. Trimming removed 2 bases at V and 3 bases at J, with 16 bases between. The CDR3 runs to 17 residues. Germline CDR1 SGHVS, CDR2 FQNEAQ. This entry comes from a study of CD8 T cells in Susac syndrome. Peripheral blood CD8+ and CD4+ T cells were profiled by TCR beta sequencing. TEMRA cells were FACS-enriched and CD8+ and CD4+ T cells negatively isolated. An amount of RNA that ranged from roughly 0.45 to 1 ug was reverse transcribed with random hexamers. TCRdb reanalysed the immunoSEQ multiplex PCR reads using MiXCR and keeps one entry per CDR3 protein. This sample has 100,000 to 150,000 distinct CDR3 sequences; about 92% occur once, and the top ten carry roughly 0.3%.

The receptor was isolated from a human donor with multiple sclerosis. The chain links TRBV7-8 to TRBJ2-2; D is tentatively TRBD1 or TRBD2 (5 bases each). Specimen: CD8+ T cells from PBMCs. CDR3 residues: CASSLTVARGDTGELFF. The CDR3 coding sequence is TGTGCCAGCAGCTTAACTGTGGCCAGAGGGGACACCGGGGAGCTGTTTTTT. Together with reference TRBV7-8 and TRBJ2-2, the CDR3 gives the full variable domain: GAGVSQSPRYKVAKRGQDVALRCDPISGHVSLFWYQQALGQGPEFLTYFQNEAQLDKSGLPSDRFFAERPEGSVSTLKIQRTQQEDSAVYLCASSLTVARGDTGELFFGEGSRLTVL.